One and the same sample provided the 22 T cell receptor beta chains below, sequenced in a study of T cell responses to AZD1222 COVID-19 vaccine. Libraries were prepared by immunoSEQ multiplex PCR; TCRdb keeps only in-frame clonotypes and omits some of them. The table has about 140,000 clones, approximately 91% seen once. The sequences come from peripheral blood, collected on day 0 of AZD1222 vaccination. Receptor source: an adult in good health.

The gene calls are TRBV6-2 or TRBV6-3 and TRBJ2-1; the match to TRBD1 covers 10 bases. The CDR3 has 20 residues. Germline trimming cut 4 bases from V and 0 bases from J; bases unmatched to any gene: 15. CDR1 and CDR2 from the germline V gene are MNHEY and SVGEGT. The CDR3 loop is CASSLTGTGVLLISYNEQFF. The CDR3, as DNA: TGTGCCAGCAGTTTAACCGGGACAGGGGTTCTATTAATCTCCTACAATGAGCAGTTCTTC.

The J gene is TRBJ2-3, the V gene TRBV19; a possible D gene is TRBD2 (5 bases). V lost 4 bases and J 2 bases, leaving 13 bases between the germline ends. Germline CDR1 is LNHDA and CDR2 is SQIVND (reference sequence). The length of the CDR3 is 15 residues. In DNA, the CDR3 is TGTGCCAGTAGTACGCGGGTGAGTCTCACAGATACGCAGTATTTT. Translated: CASSTRVSLTDTQYF. Complete variable domain (other parts from reference TRBV19 and TRBJ2-3): DGGITQSPKYLFRKEGQNVTLSCEQNLNHDAMYWYRQDPGQGLRLIYYSQIVNDFQKGDIAEGYSVSREKKESFPLTVTSAQKNPTAFYLCASSTRVSLTDTQYFGPGTRLTVL.

This chain uses TRBV27 with TRBJ2-1; TRBD2 agrees at 7 bases. The V gene's germline CDR1 is MNHEY and CDR2 SMNVEV (reference sequence). The trim removed 3 bases at V and 7 bases at J, leaving 3 bases unmatched. This CDR3 comprises 13 residues. CDR3 sequence (DNA): TGTGCCAGCAGTTTTTGGGGAGGGAATGAGCAGTTCTTC. Protein: CASSFWGGNEQFF.

The gene calls are TRBV19 and TRBJ1-1; D is perhaps TRBD1 (5 bases). The CDR3 extends over 13 amino acids. Germline V gene data show CDR1 as LNHDA and CDR2 as SQIVND (reference sequence). Deletions cut 6 bases from V and 1 base from J, with 9 bases between. CDR3 in amino acids: CASRGTGNTEAFF. For the CDR3, the DNA is TGTGCCAGTAGAGGGACGGGGAACACTGAAGCTTTCTTT.

The chain employs TRBV9 and TRBJ2-7, with D perhaps assigned TRBD1 or TRBD2 (5 bases each). V was clipped by 0 bases and J by 5 bases, with 6 bases between them. This CDR3 comprises 12 residues. Per germline, CDR1 SGDLS and CDR2 YYNGEE. CDR3 bases: TGTGCCAGCAGCGTAGGGGGGAACGAGCAGTACTTC. Translation gives CASSVGGNEQYF.

The chain is built from TRBV19 and TRBJ2-2; no firm D call. V lost 1 base, J lost 2 bases, and 8 bases lay in between. CDR3 length: 15 residues. The germline V gene has CDR1 LNHDA and CDR2 SQIVND (reference sequence). CDR3 sequence reads: CASSIAFTNTGELFF. The DNA of the CDR3 is TGTGCCAGTAGTATAGCGTTCACCAACACCGGGGAGCTGTTTTTT.

The chain employs TRBV7-9 and TRBJ2-5; tentatively, D is TRBD1 (6 bases). V was pared by 1 base and J by 2 bases, with 8 bases between. The CDR3 runs 14 residues. Germline CDR1 is SEHNR and CDR2 is FQNEAQ (reference sequence). Here the CDR3 reads CASSLGTAQETQYF. As DNA, the CDR3 is TGTGCCAGCAGCTTAGGGACAGCTCAAGAGACCCAGTACTTC.

The chain is built from TRBV12-5 and TRBJ2-7; TRBD2 matches at 10 bases. The CDR3 is 16 residues long. The germline V gene has CDR1 LGHNT and CDR2 FRNRAP. V was clipped by 1 base and J by 5 bases; unmatched bases: 8. The CDR3, as DNA: TGTGCTAGTGGTTTGGAACTCCTAGCGGGAGTCCACGAGCAGTACTTC. Translating it yields CASGLELLAGVHEQYF.

The V gene is TRBV4-1, the J gene TRBJ1-1; possibly TRBD1 for D (5 bases). V was shortened by 1 base and J by 0 bases, with 9 bases between the two germline ends. This CDR3 spans 15 amino acids. Germline CDR1 is MGHRA and CDR2 is YSYEKL. In nucleotides, the CDR3 is TGCGCCAGCAGCCAAGCAGGGAGAATGAACACTGAAGCTTTCTTT. This sequence encodes CASSQAGRMNTEAFF.

V is TRBV2 and J is TRBJ1-3; D not resolved. This CDR3 has 14 amino acids. The V end lost 2 bases, the J end lost 2 bases, and 7 bases lay between the germline ends. CDR1 and CDR2 (germline): SNHLY, FYNNEI. CDR3 sequence reads: CASSENTAGNTIYF. In DNA, the CDR3 is TGTGCCAGCAGTGAAAACACGGCTGGAAACACCATATATTTT.

The chain recombines TRBV11-3 with TRBJ2-1; 9 positions match TRBD1. With V trimmed by 5 bases and J by 6 bases, 20 bases remained unmatched. CDR3 length equals 19 residues. Germline V gene sequence: CDR1 SGHNT, CDR2 YENEEA. The CDR3 DNA follows: TGTGCCAGCAGCCCCGAAAACCCCTCCGGGACAGGGACCCCCAATGAGCAGTTCTTC. Its protein product is CASSPENPSGTGTPNEQFF.

The gene calls are TRBV7-9 and TRBJ1-1; D gene unclear. The CDR3 loop spans 14 amino acids. CDR1 is SEHNR and CDR2 is FQNEAQ in the germline V gene (reference sequence). V was trimmed by 2 bases and J by 0 bases, leaving 7 bases between them. The CDR3 DNA reads as TGTGCCAGCAGCTTATTGGCTATGAACACTGAAGCTTTCTTT. It yields the protein CASSLLAMNTEAFF.

The chain employs TRBV11-1 and TRBJ2-2; TRBD1 or TRBD2 may be the D gene (6 bases each). The CDR3 has 16 residues. V lost 2 bases, J lost 8 bases, and 18 bases lay in between. Germline assignment: CDR1 SGHAT and CDR2 FQDESV (reference sequence). The CDR3 region is CASSLSGAPSPGELFF. In DNA, the CDR3 is TGTGCCAGCAGCTTATCGGGGGCTCCATCACCAGGGGAGCTGTTTTTT.

This clone came up a few times. This chain connects TRBV4-2 to TRBJ2-1, with a weak D call TRBD2 (5 bases). Germline-derived CDR1 and CDR2 are LGHNA and YNFKEQ. Trimming took 2 bases from V and 8 from J, leaving 16 bases between them. This CDR3 is 15 amino acids long. CDR3 nucleotides: TGTGCCAGCAGCCAACTTCCGGACTCACCGGATGAGCAGTTCTTC. Protein sequence: CASSQLPDSPDEQFF.

This chain joins TRBV18 and TRBJ1-2; perhaps TRBD1 as D (5 bases). CDR3 length: 15 residues. V was shortened by 4 bases and J by 6 bases, with 18 bases between the two germline ends. Germline V gene sequence: CDR1 KGHSH, CDR2 LQKENI. The CDR3 nucleotides read TGTGCCAGCTCACTTCGACAGACCGAGGTGGATGGCTACACCTTC. Translated: CASSLRQTEVDGYTF.

This clone was seen once. The chain recombines TRBV4-1 with TRBJ2-7; 9 nucleotides align to TRBD2. The CDR3 covers 15 residues. V shed 1 base, J shed 3 bases, and the junction held 4 bases outside the gene matches. The germline V gene has CDR1 MGHRA and CDR2 YSYEKL. CDR3 protein: CASSQVLAGRYEQYF. The CDR3 bases are TGCGCCAGCAGCCAAGTACTAGCGGGCCGCTACGAGCAGTACTTC.

This chain joins TRBV27 and TRBJ1-2; the D is unclear. This CDR3 spans 16 amino acids. V shed 5 bases and J shed 5 bases, with 21 bases lying between them. Germline V gene data show CDR1 as MNHEY and CDR2 as SMNVEV (reference sequence). The CDR3 here is CASSRVGNIPVYGYTF. The DNA of the CDR3 is TGTGCCAGCAGTCGCGTCGGGAACATCCCTGTGTATGGCTACACCTTC.

The chain is built from TRBV23-1 and TRBJ2-4; 8 bases map to TRBD2. TRBV23-1 is placed among ORFs of uncertain function. The CDR3 sequence is 14 residues long. J was trimmed by 6 bases and V by 3 bases; bases with no gene match: 4. The CDR3 DNA reads TGCGCCAGCAGTCACCGGGGGGGCGGAAACATTCAGTACTTC. This encodes CASSHRGGGNIQYF.

This sequence joins TRBV12-3 or TRBV12-4 and TRBJ2-3; 10 nucleotides line up with TRBD2. The CDR3 runs to 13 residues. CDR3 bases: TGTGCTTCGTCTAGCGGGAGTAAGGATACGCAGTATTTT. The encoded protein is CASSSGSKDTQYF.

V is TRBV27 and J is TRBJ2-1; 7 bases are shared with TRBD1. The germline V gene encodes CDR1 MNHEY and CDR2 SMNVEV (reference sequence). CDR3 size: 15 residues. V shed 6 bases, J shed 3 bases, and the junction held 8 bases outside the gene matches. The CDR3 loop reads CASSATGDLYNEQFF. CDR3 nucleotide sequence: TGTGCCAGCAGCGCCACAGGGGACCTCTACAATGAGCAGTTCTTC.

This chain links TRBV2 with TRBJ1-2; D ambiguous. From germline, CDR1 is SNHLY and CDR2 FYNNEI. V lost 3 bases and J lost 8, with 4 bases in between. The CDR3 extends over 10 amino acids. The CDR3 loop is CASSDRGYTF. The CDR3 DNA follows: TGTGCCAGCAGTGATCGGGGCTACACCTTC.

V and J are TRBV5-4 and TRBJ2-7; D is tentatively TRBD1 or TRBD2 (6 bases each). Trimming pared 1 base from V and 7 bases from J, leaving 15 bases between. Germline V gene data show CDR1 as SGHNT and CDR2 as YYREEE (reference sequence). The CDR3 consists of 14 residues. CDR3 region: CASSLWGAFGEQYF. The CDR3 region has the DNA TGTGCCAGCAGCTTGTGGGGGGCGTTTGGAGAGCAGTACTTC.